This T cell receptor beta chain was profiled in a study of metastatic and nonmetastatic thyroid tumors. About the research overall: Repertoires from malignant and benign thyroid patients were compared across blood and tumor or nodule tissue. Study-level results: A significant increase in TCR beta diversity was reportedly seen in malignant thyroid tumors relative to benign nodules, in blood and tumor.

Patients were all untreated before their thyroid surgery. J gave up 7 bases and V 6 bases, and 9 bases lay outside the gene matches. The CDR3 loop spans 13 amino acids. Germline V gives CDR1 DFQATT, CDR2 SNEGSKA (reference sequence). As processed by the authors: Clinicopathological groups supplied CDR3 differences that were used to build a distant-metastasis classifier for papillary thyroid cancer. MiXCR reprocessed the PCR reads for TCRdb. The V and J calls and clone size come from TCRdb's table, not from the authors' own analysis. The data show approximately 15,000 clones, about 20% seen once. Of note for this clone: Its antigen remains unknown.

The clonotype comes from a female donor with papillary thyroid cancer or a benign thyroid nodule (not recorded which). Some clones in this sample may be carry-over from other donors' samples. Sequencing was done on a sample of adjacent normal tissue. The V call is TRBV20-1, the J call TRBJ1-5; 7 bases map to TRBD1. CDR3 DNA sequence: TGCAGTGCGATCCGACAGGGAGGACAGCCCCAGCATTTT. Its protein product is CSAIRQGGQPQHF.